This T cell receptor (beta chain) was documented in a study of vaccination and CD4 T cells after COVID-19. On the study more broadly: Each post-COVID sample was drawn after diagnosis, and the median interval was 101 days (range 35 to 161).

Germline V gene lookup returns CDR1 LNHNV and CDR2 YYDKDF (reference sequence). Trimming at V came to 6 bases and at J to 2 bases, leaving 8 bases not matched to a gene. This CDR3 contains 15 residues. TCRdb fed the PCR reads into MiXCR, producing one record per CDR3 protein. The profile shows about 30,000 distinct CDR3 sequences, approximately 49% of them singletons. Time point noted: late sampling 161 to 241 days after vaccination in a few convalescent patients. Material: CD4+ T cells from blood, obtained about 7 months after SARS-CoV-2 vaccination. The TCR was taken from a human donor who had recovered from COVID-19. The rearrangement links TRBV15 to TRBJ2-7, with TRBD2 identical over 9 bases. The CDR3 spells CATSGGRAVPYEQYF. DNA of the CDR3: TGTGCCACCAGTGGCGGGAGGGCAGTTCCCTACGAGCAGTACTTC.